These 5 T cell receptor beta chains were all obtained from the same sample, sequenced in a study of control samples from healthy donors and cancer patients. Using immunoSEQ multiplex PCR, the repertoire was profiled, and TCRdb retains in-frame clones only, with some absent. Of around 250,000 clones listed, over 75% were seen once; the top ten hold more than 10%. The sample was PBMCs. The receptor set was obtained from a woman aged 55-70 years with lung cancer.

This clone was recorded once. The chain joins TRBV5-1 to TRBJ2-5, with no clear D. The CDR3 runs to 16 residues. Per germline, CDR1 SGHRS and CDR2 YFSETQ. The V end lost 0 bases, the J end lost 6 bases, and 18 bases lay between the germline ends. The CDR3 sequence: CASSLAGRHPEKTQYF. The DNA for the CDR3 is TGCGCCAGCAGCTTGGCCGGAAGGCACCCTGAAAAGACCCAGTACTTC.

The CDR3 sequence is CASSPQQRQGSNQPQHF. The CDR3, as DNA: TGTGCCAGCTCACCACAGCAGCGACAGGGATCCAATCAGCCCCAGCATTTT. V and J are TRBV18 and TRBJ1-5, with 7 bases lining up with TRBD1. The CDR3 is 17 residues long. Germline CDR1 KGHSH, CDR2 LQKENI. V lost 1 base, J lost 3 bases, and 9 bases stayed unmatched.

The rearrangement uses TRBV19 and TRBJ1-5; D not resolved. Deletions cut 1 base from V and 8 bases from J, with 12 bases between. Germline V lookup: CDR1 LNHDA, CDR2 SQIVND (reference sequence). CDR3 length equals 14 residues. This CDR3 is CASSIVGSREPQHF. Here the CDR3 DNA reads TGTGCCAGTAGTATAGTAGGGAGTCGGGAGCCCCAGCATTTT. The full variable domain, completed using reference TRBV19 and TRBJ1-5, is DGGITQSPKYLFRKEGQNVTLSCEQNLNHDAMYWYRQDPGQGLRLIYYSQIVNDFQKGDIAEGYSVSREKKESFPLTVTSAQKNPTAFYLCASSIVGSREPQHFGDGTRLSIL.

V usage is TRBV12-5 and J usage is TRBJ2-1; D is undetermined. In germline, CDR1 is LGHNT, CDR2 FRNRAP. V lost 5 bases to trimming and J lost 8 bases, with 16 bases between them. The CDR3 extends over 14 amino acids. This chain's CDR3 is CASGPPWAGDEQFF. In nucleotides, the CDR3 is TGTGCTAGTGGTCCCCCTTGGGCTGGCGATGAGCAGTTCTTC. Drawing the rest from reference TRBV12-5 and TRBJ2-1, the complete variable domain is DARVTQTPRHKVTEMGQEVTMRCQPILGHNTVFWYRQTMMQGLELLAYFRNRAPLDDSGMPKDRFSAEMPDATLATLKIQPSEPRDSAVYFCASGPPWAGDEQFFGPGTRLTVL.

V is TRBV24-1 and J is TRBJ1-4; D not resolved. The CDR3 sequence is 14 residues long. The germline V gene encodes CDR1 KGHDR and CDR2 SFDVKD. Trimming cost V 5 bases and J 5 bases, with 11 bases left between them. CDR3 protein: CATSGTGVNEKLFF. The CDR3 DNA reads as TGTGCCACCAGTGGGACGGGAGTAAATGAAAAACTGTTTTTT.